This paragraph reports one T cell receptor (beta chain). No antigen is known for it. Trimming removed 4 bases at V and 7 bases at J, with 14 bases between. CDR1 and CDR2 from the germline V gene are MNHEY and SVGEGT. This CDR3 spans 14 amino acids. After constant-region reverse-primer amplification, full-length variable regions underwent semi-nested PCR with Nested Universal Primer A. TCRdb recomputed calls from the 5' RACE reads with MiXCR, one row per CDR3 protein. This sample has some 64,000 distinct CDR3 sequences; about 20% occur once, and the top ten carry 2.5% to 3.5%. Memory CD4+ T cells were sorted as CD4+CD45RO+CD25- cells. Findings and limits, study-wide: The TCR gene usage of tumor memory CD4+ T cells clustered together with blood and lymph node memory CD4+ cells and with lymph node naive CD4+ cells.

This chain joins TRBV6-2 or TRBV6-3 and TRBJ1-5, with D unclear. The sequence was obtained from a female donor with breast cancer. Sequencing input: memory CD4+ T cells sorted from a lymph node. Described subset: memory CD4+ T cells, CD4+CD45RO+CD25-. CDR3 sequence: CASSSGSRVQPQHF. CDR3 in DNA: TGTGCCAGCAGTTCGGGGAGCCGGGTCCAGCCCCAGCATTTT.